This T cell receptor beta chain was found in a study of cytomegalovirus exposure and HLA in healthy donors. Broader study findings: Exclusion as indistinguishable affected some V segments, including TRBV6-2 and TRBV6-3.

This clone showed up just a few times. Antigen specificity is unknown. The junction shows a germline mismatch at one end, possibly a read error. CDR1 is SGHTA, CDR2 FQGNSA, per germline. The CDR3 has 13 amino acids. Primers for the PCR totalled 60 Vbeta and 13 Jbeta. Here immunoSEQ multiplex PCR was the method, and the copy in TCRdb shows in-frame clones only, minus some. Here the sample spans approximately 97,000 clones, over 60% being singletons. V usage is TRBV7-2 and J usage is TRBJ2-6; D ambiguous. The specimen was PBMCs. The origin of this receptor is a male donor in good health and CMV-seropositive. The CDR3, as DNA: TGTGCCAGCAGCCCTAAAGTGGGCAACGGCCTGACTTTC. The encoded protein is CASSPKVGNGLTF.